These T cell receptor beta chains were read from a single sample in a study of shared clonotypes between healthy human individuals. Libraries were prepared by immunoSEQ multiplex PCR; TCRdb keeps only in-frame clonotypes and omits some of them. Counted here are 980,000 or so clones, 76% occurring once; the ten biggest clones make up around 1.4%. Source material: memory CD4+ T cells sorted from blood. The receptors shown here come from a man aged 18 to 30 in good health. The CDR3 runs from the conserved cysteine through the conserved F or W. Each record gives: V gene, CDR3 protein.

V gene: TRBV27
CDR3 protein: CASSTGLVNEQFF

V gene: TRBV13
CDR3 protein: CASSLGPQKVKYF

V gene: TRBV2
CDR3 protein: CASRQRLAGTGLIYEQFF

V gene: TRBV27
CDR3 protein: CASRSTGTNHNEQFF

V gene: TRBV5-1
CDR3 protein: CASSLKTVGGSPLHF

V gene: TRBV4-2
CDR3 protein: CASSPGGRGNTEAFF

V gene: TRBV2
CDR3 protein: CASSEAGGNSPLHF

V gene: TRBV30
CDR3 protein: CAWSGDRDSQPQHF

V gene: TRBV6-4
CDR3 protein: CASSDGQLAFF

V gene: TRBV12-5
CDR3 protein: CASGTSDRGPSNQPQHF

V gene: TRBV5-5
CDR3 protein: CASSQEGQGRLPLHF

V gene: TRBV9
CDR3 protein: CASSGLGLTYSYEQYF

V gene: TRBV28
CDR3 protein: CASSSLSGGAVTQYF

V gene: TRBV6-6
CDR3 protein: CASSYEETEAFF

V gene: TRBV2
CDR3 protein: CASTRGAGGNIQYF

V gene: TRBV2
CDR3 protein: CASRTGDYYGYTF

V gene: TRBV7-2
CDR3 protein: CASSLTPGGPQDTQYF

V gene: TRBV19
CDR3 protein: CASSSTPANTEAFF

V gene: TRBV10-3
CDR3 protein: CAISASSGGTDTQYF

V gene: TRBV29-1
CDR3 protein: CSVEERNTQYF

V gene: TRBV6-5
CDR3 protein: CASSYSSRESYEQYF

V gene: TRBV7-2
CDR3 protein: CASSFSGSGTGELFF

V gene: TRBV6-5
CDR3 protein: CASSSNRVISIQYF

V gene: TRBV6-1
CDR3 protein: CASSASRQVSNQPQHF

V gene: TRBV30
CDR3 protein: CAWSPGPYSEQYF

V gene: TRBV2
CDR3 protein: CASRLLGPVSETQYF

V gene: TRBV18
CDR3 protein: CASSPENTEAFF

V gene: TRBV10-2
CDR3 protein: CASSGNGYTF